Here is one TCR beta chain with its context. Germline lookup yields CDR1 KGHSH and CDR2 LQKENI. This CDR3 region has 16 residues. The V segment lost 5 bases and the J segment 0 bases; nucleotides outside the gene matches: 6. This entry belongs to a study of blood T cell repertoires in COVID-19. On the study more broadly: The origin of the acute and convalescent COVID-19 samples was the United States, Italy and Spain.

Produced via immunoSEQ multiplex PCR; TCRdb's table is partial and in-frame only. The top ten hold about 14% of the sample, which has about 220,000 clones, about 91% seen once. The clonotype was recovered from a woman between 50 and 59 years old with acute COVID-19. What was sequenced was PBMCs or T cells enriched from blood (not recorded which). The chain has TRBV18 and TRBJ1-4; 7 bases align to TRBD1. This CDR3 is CASSIRQGTTNEKLFF. The CDR3 DNA sequence: TGTGCCAGCTCAATCCGACAGGGTACAACTAATGAAAAACTGTTTTTT.